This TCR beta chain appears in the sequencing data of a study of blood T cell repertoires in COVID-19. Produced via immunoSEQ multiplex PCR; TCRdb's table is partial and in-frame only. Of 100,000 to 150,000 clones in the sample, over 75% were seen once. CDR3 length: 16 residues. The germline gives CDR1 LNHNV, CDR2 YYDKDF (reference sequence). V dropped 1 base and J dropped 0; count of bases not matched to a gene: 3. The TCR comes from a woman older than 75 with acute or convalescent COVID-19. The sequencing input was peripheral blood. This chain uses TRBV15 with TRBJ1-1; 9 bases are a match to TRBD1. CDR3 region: CATSRARTGVNTEAFF. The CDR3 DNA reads TGTGCCACCAGCAGAGCGAGGACAGGGGTGAACACTGAAGCTTTCTTT.